This TCR beta chain was observed in a study of Graves' ophthalmopathy and Graves' hyperthyroidism. Study results and limitations: Blood also carried most expanded thyroid clonotypes exceeding 0.001 frequency.

Trimming at V came to 7 bases and at J to 5 bases, leaving 8 bases not matched to a gene. The CDR3 is 13 amino acids. CDR1 SQVTM and CDR2 ANQGSEA come from the germline V gene. Turning to this clonotype: Its matching antigen is unknown.

RNA transcripts were the source from which TCR beta CDR3 regions were amplified. Second-round multiplex PCR followed a first-round RT-PCR using HTBI primers. TCRdb fed the multiplex PCR reads into MiXCR, producing one record per CDR3 protein. Of 240,000 or so distinct CDR3 sequences listed, 40% to 50% are singletons. PBMCs had their origin in fresh peripheral blood (more than 9.5 ml). The receptor's source is an adult man with Graves' ophthalmopathy. The chain combines TRBV29-1 with TRBJ2-5; 9 nucleotides agree with TRBD1. The sequenced material came from peripheral blood. The CDR3 reads CSGYRGRGETQYF. The CDR3 bases are TGCAGCGGGTACAGGGGGCGAGGGGAGACCCAGTACTTC.